This passage covers 26 T cell receptor beta chains from one sample sequenced in a study of blood T cell repertoires in COVID-19. Assay used: immunoSEQ multiplex PCR; TCRdb lists only in-frame clones, some missing. The sample consists of 100,000 to 150,000 clones, about 83% of them appearing once. Sequenced sample: peripheral blood. The receptors stem from a man older than 75 with active or convalescent COVID-19.

V is TRBV5-1 and J is TRBJ2-7, with TRBD1 matching 7 bases. The germline V gene encodes CDR1 SGHRS and CDR2 YFSETQ. V lost 4 bases, J lost 6 bases, and 7 bases stayed unmatched. This CDR3 comprises 13 residues. This CDR3 reads CASSRTYRGEQYF. Here the CDR3 DNA reads TGCGCCAGCAGCAGAACCTACAGGGGCGAGCAGTACTTC.

DNA of the CDR3: TGTGCCTGGAGTGCAACAGGGGGCTCCTACAATGAGCAGTTCTTC. Amino acids: CAWSATGGSYNEQFF. This sequence joins TRBV30 and TRBJ2-1; 8 bases agree with TRBD1. The germline V gene encodes CDR1 GTSNPN and CDR2 SVGIG (reference sequence). V was pared by 1 base and J by 0 bases, with 2 bases of the junction left unmatched. CDR3 length equals 15 residues.

About this clone: Other DNA sequences in this sample translate to the same CDR3. The J gene is TRBJ2-1, the V gene TRBV7-2; 9 nucleotides match TRBD2. This CDR3 spans 15 amino acids. J lost 4 bases, V lost 1 base, and 2 bases had no gene match. Germline CDR1 and CDR2: SGHTA and FQGNSA. The CDR3: CASSLGSGGYNEQFF. The CDR3, as DNA: TGTGCCAGCAGCTTAGGTAGCGGGGGTTACAATGAGCAGTTCTTC.

This chain uses TRBV27 with TRBJ1-1; TRBD1 is a possible D gene (6 bases). CDR3 length equals 13 residues. V lost 3 bases to trimming and J lost 1 base, with 6 bases between them. Germline CDR1 reads MNHEY; CDR2 reads SMNVEV (reference sequence). The chain's CDR3 is CASSLGQNTEAFF. The CDR3 coding sequence is TGTGCCAGCAGTTTGGGACAGAACACTGAAGCTTTCTTT.

This chain uses TRBV19 with TRBJ1-2; weak D call: TRBD1 (6 bases). Germline V CDR1 and CDR2: LNHDA, SQIVND (reference sequence). The ends were cut back, 7 bases at V and 7 bases at J, with 16 bases in the middle. This CDR3 is 13 amino acids long. The DNA of the CDR3 is TGTGCCAGTACCAAGCGAGGGGGGGCTGGCTACACCTTC. Translated: CASTKRGGAGYTF.

The gene calls are TRBV19 and TRBJ1-1, with TRBD1 as a possible D gene (6 bases). The CDR3 totals 14 residues. Germline CDR1 and CDR2: LNHDA and SQIVND (reference sequence). Trimming stripped 7 bases from V and 5 bases from J, with 17 bases between. The CDR3 sequence is CASMEQGGGTEAFF. The CDR3 DNA reads as TGTGCCAGTATGGAACAGGGTGGGGGTACTGAAGCTTTCTTT. Using reference TRBV19 and TRBJ1-1 for the parts outside the CDR3, the full variable domain is DGGITQSPKYLFRKEGQNVTLSCEQNLNHDAMYWYRQDPGQGLRLIYYSQIVNDFQKGDIAEGYSVSREKKESFPLTVTSAQKNPTAFYLCASMEQGGGTEAFFGQGTRLTVV.

The chain joins TRBV7-9 to TRBJ1-1; D gene unclear. The length of the CDR3 is 15 residues. Trimming stripped 1 base from V and 3 bases from J, with 12 bases between. The germline CDR1 and CDR2 sequences are SEHNR and FQNEAQ (reference sequence). The CDR3 here is CASSLERIRDTEAFF. In DNA form, the CDR3 reads TGTGCCAGCAGCTTAGAGCGGATTCGGGACACTGAAGCTTTCTTT.

The chain joins TRBV30 to TRBJ2-2, with TRBD1 matching over 7 bases. The V gene end was trimmed by 5 bases and the J gene end by 3 bases; junction bases not matched to a gene: 6. Germline-derived CDR1 and CDR2 are GTSNPN and SVGIG (reference sequence). The CDR3 extends over 14 amino acids. This chain's CDR3 is CAWHRGVDTGELFF. For the CDR3, the DNA is TGTGCCTGGCACAGGGGAGTTGACACCGGGGAGCTGTTTTTT.

The V call is TRBV7-3, the J call TRBJ2-2; D may be TRBD1 (9 bases). The CDR3 runs to 17 residues. Germline assignment: CDR1 SGHTA and CDR2 FQGTGA. V was clipped by 5 bases and J by 5 bases, with 21 bases between them. CDR3 sequence (DNA): TGTGCCAGCAGCCCCCGGGGGGGGACAGGGTGGACCGGGGAGCTGTTTTTT. Encoded protein: CASSPRGGTGWTGELFF.

The table lists this clone with a few counts. The CDR3 DNA reads as TGCGCCAGCAGCGCCGGACAGGGAGAGACCCAGTACTTC. Its protein product is CASSAGQGETQYF. V and J are TRBV5-1 and TRBJ2-5, with 8 positions matching TRBD1. The CDR3 sequence is 13 residues long. Germline CDR1 SGHRS, CDR2 YFSETQ. J was trimmed by 4 bases and V by 4 bases; bases with no gene match: 3.

The V and J genes are TRBV9 and TRBJ1-1, with 7 bases aligning to TRBD1. The CDR3 has 13 residues. Looked up from germline, CDR1 is SGDLS and CDR2 is YYNGEE. V was clipped by 3 bases and J by 4 bases; unmatched bases: 3. The CDR3 loop reads CASSAGGFTEAFF. CDR3 DNA: TGTGCCAGCAGCGCAGGGGGTTTCACTGAAGCTTTCTTT.

The chain couples TRBV5-1 to TRBJ1-4, with D possibly being TRBD1 (6 bases). The CDR3 spans 14 residues. V lost 0 bases and J 8 bases, leaving 11 bases between the germline ends. Germline CDR1 SGHRS, CDR2 YFSETQ. CDR3 sequence: CASSLGTGKEKLFF. The CDR3 bases are TGCGCCAGCAGCTTGGGAACAGGGAAGGAAAAACTGTTTTTT.

J is TRBJ2-2 and V is TRBV25-1, with 7 bases that match TRBD1. Germline V gene data show CDR1 as MGHDK and CDR2 as SYGVNS. V lost 5 bases to trimming and J lost 1 base; unmatched junction nucleotides: 4. This CDR3 has 15 residues. The CDR3: CASSFRTGNTGELFF. In DNA form, the CDR3 reads TGTGCCAGCAGTTTCCGGACAGGGAACACCGGGGAGCTGTTTTTT.

The V call is TRBV7-3, the J call TRBJ2-5; D perhaps matches TRBD2 (6 bases). Between the trimmed V and J ends, which lost 2 bases and 2 bases, there was a span of 15 bases. CDR1 and CDR2 from the germline V gene are SGHTA and FQGTGA. The CDR3 has 16 residues. This CDR3 reads CASSLLGTGGQETQYF. As DNA, the CDR3 is TGTGCCAGCAGCTTATTAGGGACCGGGGGACAAGAGACCCAGTACTTC. Drawing the rest from reference TRBV7-3 and TRBJ2-5, the complete variable domain is GAGVSQTPSNKVTEKGKYVELRCDPISGHTALYWYRQSLGQGPEFLIYFQGTGAADDSGLPNDRFFAVRPEGSVSTLKIQRTERGDSAVYLCASSLLGTGGQETQYFGPGTRLLVL.

The V call is TRBV9, the J call TRBJ1-3; D not certain. The CDR3 sequence is 15 residues long. Per germline, CDR1 SGDLS and CDR2 YYNGEE. V was clipped by 1 base and J by 1 base, with 9 bases between them. The CDR3 coding sequence is TGTGCCAGCAGCGTATCTCTGGAGTCTGGAAACACCATATATTTT. It specifies CASSVSLESGNTIYF.

The V and J genes are TRBV6-1 and TRBJ1-2, with D possibly being TRBD1 (5 bases). CDR3 length: 14 amino acids. The ends were cut back, 0 bases at V and 4 bases at J, with 9 bases in the middle. Germline V gives CDR1 MNHNS, CDR2 SASEGT. Written as DNA, the CDR3 is TGTGCCAGCAGTGAAGCGGCGGGGGGCTATGGCTACACCTTC. Protein sequence: CASSEAAGGYGYTF.

The chain employs TRBV3-1 (or the pseudogene TRBV3-2) and TRBJ1-1; possibly TRBD1 for D (5 bases). The germline V gene encodes CDR1 LGHDT and CDR2 YNNKEL (reference sequence). The CDR3 is 14 amino acids. The V end lost 4 bases, the J end lost 0 bases, and 9 bases lay between the germline ends. CDR3 region: CASSPREMNTEAFF. DNA of the CDR3: TGTGCCAGCAGCCCCAGGGAAATGAACACTGAAGCTTTCTTT.

This clone was observed a few times. The V gene is TRBV7-6, the J gene TRBJ2-7; D is undetermined. V lost 4 bases, J lost 6 bases, and 16 bases lay in between. The CDR3 has 14 residues. The germline CDR1 and CDR2 sequences are SGHVS and FNYEAQ. CDR3 sequence reads: CASSSDLTPGEQYF. The CDR3 DNA sequence: TGTGCCAGCAGCTCCGACTTGACCCCGGGCGAGCAGTACTTC.

This chain joins TRBV10-3 and TRBJ2-5; perhaps TRBD1 as D (6 bases). V was trimmed by 6 bases and J by 5 bases, leaving 10 bases between them. CDR1 is ENHRY and CDR2 is SYGVKD in the germline V gene. The CDR3 consists of 12 residues. CDR3 sequence (DNA): TGTGCCATCAGAAAAACAGGGGAGACCCAGTACTTC. Translated, it gives CAIRKTGETQYF.

The rearrangement joins TRBV27 to TRBJ1-1; TRBD1 matches 9 bases. With 5 bases clipped from V and 3 bases from J, the junction kept 7 bases outside the gene matches. This CDR3 is built from 15 residues. Looked up from germline, CDR1 is MNHEY and CDR2 is SMNVEV (reference sequence). Written as DNA, the CDR3 is TGTGCCAGCAGTCCCAAGAGGACAGGGGACACTGAAGCTTTCTTT. Protein sequence: CASSPKRTGDTEAFF.

The chain employs TRBV5-4 and TRBJ1-2, with D possibly matching TRBD1 (5 bases). Germline V lookup: CDR1 SGHNT, CDR2 YYREEE (reference sequence). This CDR3 spans 14 amino acids. V gave up 1 base and J gave up 5 bases, with 12 bases separating them. The chain's CDR3 is CASSLWGGEYGYTF. Here the CDR3 DNA reads TGTGCCAGCAGCTTGTGGGGAGGGGAGTATGGCTACACCTTC.

The J gene is TRBJ2-7, the V gene TRBV5-1; TRBD2 agrees at 11 bases. V lost 2 bases to trimming and J lost 0 bases; unmatched junction nucleotides: 10. The CDR3 sequence is 18 residues long. In germline, CDR1 is SGHRS, CDR2 YFSETQ. Written as DNA, the CDR3 is TGCGCCAGCAGCTTTTCGCCTAGCGGGGGGTCAAGCTCCTACGAGCAGTACTTC. Translating gives CASSFSPSGGSSSYEQYF.

The chain carries TRBV27 and TRBJ1-6, with a possible D match to TRBD1 (6 bases). This CDR3 comprises 15 residues. Germline values: CDR1 MNHEY, CDR2 SMNVEV (reference sequence). The V gene lost 3 bases and the J gene lost 9 bases, with 15 bases spanning the gap. CDR3 region: CASSFSSGASSPLHF. Here the CDR3 DNA reads TGTGCCAGCAGTTTCTCGTCAGGGGCTTCTTCACCCCTCCACTTT.

This clone occurred many times. The chain couples TRBV11-2 to TRBJ1-5, with 7 bases aligning to TRBD1. The CDR3 contains 18 residues. Trimming at V came to 5 bases and at J to 4 bases, leaving 17 bases not matched to a gene. Germline CDR1 reads SGHAT; CDR2 reads FQNNGV. The CDR3 region has the DNA TGTGCCAGCAGCCGCGAGAGTAACACAGGGGTTGGGAATCAGCCCCAGCATTTT. This gives the protein CASSRESNTGVGNQPQHF.

The CDR3 sequence is CASSVRTGTGDQPQHF. The CDR3 DNA is TGTGCCAGCAGCGTACGTACCGGGACAGGGGATCAGCCCCAGCATTTT. The rearrangement joins TRBV7-2 to TRBJ1-5; TRBD1 matches at 10 bases. CDR3 length: 16 residues. J gave up 5 bases and V 5 bases, and 9 bases lay outside the gene matches. Looked up from germline, CDR1 is SGHTA and CDR2 is FQGNSA.

The genes are TRBV7-6 and TRBJ1-1; D perhaps matches TRBD1 (5 bases). V lost 3 bases, J lost 4 bases, and 9 bases lay in between. The V gene's germline CDR1 is SGHVS and CDR2 FNYEAQ. The CDR3 sequence is 13 residues long. The CDR3 is CASSFRVSTEAFF. The CDR3 region has the DNA TGTGCCAGCAGCTTCAGGGTGAGCACTGAAGCTTTCTTT.